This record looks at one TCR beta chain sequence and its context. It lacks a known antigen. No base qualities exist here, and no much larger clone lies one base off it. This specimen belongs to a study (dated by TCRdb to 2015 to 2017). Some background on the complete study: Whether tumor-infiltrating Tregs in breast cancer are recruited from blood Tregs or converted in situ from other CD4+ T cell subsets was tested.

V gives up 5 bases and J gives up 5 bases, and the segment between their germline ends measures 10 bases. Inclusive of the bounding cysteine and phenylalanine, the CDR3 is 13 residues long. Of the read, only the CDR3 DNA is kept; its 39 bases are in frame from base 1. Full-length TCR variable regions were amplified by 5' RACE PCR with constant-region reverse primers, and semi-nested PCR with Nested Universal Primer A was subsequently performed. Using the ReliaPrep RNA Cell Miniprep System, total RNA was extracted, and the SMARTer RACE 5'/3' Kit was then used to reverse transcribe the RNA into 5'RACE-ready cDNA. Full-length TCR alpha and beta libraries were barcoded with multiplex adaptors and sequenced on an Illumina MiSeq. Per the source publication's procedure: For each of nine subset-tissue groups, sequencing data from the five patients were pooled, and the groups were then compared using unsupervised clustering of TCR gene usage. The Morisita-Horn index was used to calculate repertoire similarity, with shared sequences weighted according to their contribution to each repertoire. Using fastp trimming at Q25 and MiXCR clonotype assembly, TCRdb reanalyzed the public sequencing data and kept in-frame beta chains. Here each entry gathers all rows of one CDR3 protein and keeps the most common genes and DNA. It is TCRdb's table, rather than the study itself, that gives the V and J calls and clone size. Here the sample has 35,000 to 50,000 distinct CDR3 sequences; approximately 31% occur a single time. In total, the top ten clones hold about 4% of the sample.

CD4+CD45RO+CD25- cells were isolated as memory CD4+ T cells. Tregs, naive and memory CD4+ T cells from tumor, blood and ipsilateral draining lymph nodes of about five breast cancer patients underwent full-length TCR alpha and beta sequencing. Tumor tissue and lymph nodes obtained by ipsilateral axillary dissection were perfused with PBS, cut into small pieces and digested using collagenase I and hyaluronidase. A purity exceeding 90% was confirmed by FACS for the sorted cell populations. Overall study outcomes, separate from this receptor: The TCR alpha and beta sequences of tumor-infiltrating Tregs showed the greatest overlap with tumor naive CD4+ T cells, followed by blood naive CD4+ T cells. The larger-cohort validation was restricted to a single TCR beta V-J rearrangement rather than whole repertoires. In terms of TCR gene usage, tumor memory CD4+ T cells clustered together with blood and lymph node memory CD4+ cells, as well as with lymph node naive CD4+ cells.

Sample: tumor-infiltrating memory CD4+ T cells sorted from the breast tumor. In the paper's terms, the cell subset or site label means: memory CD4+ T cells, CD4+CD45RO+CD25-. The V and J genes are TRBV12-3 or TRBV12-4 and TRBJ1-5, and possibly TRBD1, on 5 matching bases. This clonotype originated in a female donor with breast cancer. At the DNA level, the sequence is TGTGCCAGCAGTCCCCTCAGGGATCAGCCCCAGCATTTT. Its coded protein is CASSPLRDQPQHF.